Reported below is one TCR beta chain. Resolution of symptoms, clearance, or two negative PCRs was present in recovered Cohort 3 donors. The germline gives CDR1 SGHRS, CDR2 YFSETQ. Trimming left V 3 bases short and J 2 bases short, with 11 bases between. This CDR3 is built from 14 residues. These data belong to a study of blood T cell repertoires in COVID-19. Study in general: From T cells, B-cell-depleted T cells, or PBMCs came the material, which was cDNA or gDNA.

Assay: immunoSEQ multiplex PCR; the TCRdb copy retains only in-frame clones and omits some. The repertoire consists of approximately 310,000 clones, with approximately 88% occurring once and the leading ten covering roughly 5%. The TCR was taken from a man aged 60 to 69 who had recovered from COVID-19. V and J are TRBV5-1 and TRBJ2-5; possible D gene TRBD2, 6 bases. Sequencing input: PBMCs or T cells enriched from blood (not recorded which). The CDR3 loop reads CASSWRARQETQYF. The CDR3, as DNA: TGCGCCAGCAGCTGGAGGGCCAGACAAGAGACCCAGTACTTC.